This T cell receptor (beta chain) is drawn from a study of blood T cell repertoires in COVID-19. Overall study: The study drew acute and convalescent COVID-19 samples from the United States, Italy and Spain. PBMCs, B-cell-depleted T cells, or T cells provided the cDNA or gDNA that made up the material.

This CDR3 contains 15 residues. The trim removed 4 bases at V and 9 bases at J, leaving 12 bases unmatched. Germline-derived CDR1 and CDR2 are SGHRS and YFSETQ. In the authors' workflow: Amplification from reference gene primers served as the basis for estimated nucleated cell counts. Sequencing was performed with immunoSEQ multiplex PCR; in TCRdb, only in-frame clones are kept and a portion is missing. V, J and clone size reflect that table, while D and trimming were determined from the DNA. Of 160,000 or so clones in the sample, 75% to 80% were seen once. The sample comprised peripheral blood. The receptor was isolated from a woman older than 75 with acute or convalescent COVID-19. The chain employs TRBV5-1 and TRBJ2-3; TRBD2 agrees at 9 bases. CDR3 loop: CASSRTYDSGRTQYF. The DNA of the CDR3 is TGCGCCAGCAGCCGAACCTACGATAGCGGGAGAACGCAGTATTTT.